This TCR beta chain stems from a study of response to subunit inactivated influenza vaccine. TCRdb ran MiXCR on the RT-PCR reads and lists one entry per CDR3 protein. The sample has about 780,000 distinct CDR3 sequences; roughly 18% are singletons. The germline CDR1 and CDR2 sequences are GTSNPN and SVGIG (reference sequence). This CDR3 region has 13 residues. Trimming took 2 bases from V and 4 from J, leaving 9 bases between them. A remark on this clonotype: Its antigen is unknown.

General study points: It was the authors' suggestion that each seasonal influenza vaccination recruits few new T cells.

The chain combines TRBV30 with TRBJ2-1; D gene unclear. The receptor was derived from a man in his fifties or sixties who received an inactivated influenza vaccine. Here the sequenced sample was PBMCs from blood, taken 5 days after vaccination. The CDR3 DNA reads TGTGCCTGGAGTCGTGGGGTATACAATGAGCAGTTCTTC. Protein sequence: CAWSRGVYNEQFF.